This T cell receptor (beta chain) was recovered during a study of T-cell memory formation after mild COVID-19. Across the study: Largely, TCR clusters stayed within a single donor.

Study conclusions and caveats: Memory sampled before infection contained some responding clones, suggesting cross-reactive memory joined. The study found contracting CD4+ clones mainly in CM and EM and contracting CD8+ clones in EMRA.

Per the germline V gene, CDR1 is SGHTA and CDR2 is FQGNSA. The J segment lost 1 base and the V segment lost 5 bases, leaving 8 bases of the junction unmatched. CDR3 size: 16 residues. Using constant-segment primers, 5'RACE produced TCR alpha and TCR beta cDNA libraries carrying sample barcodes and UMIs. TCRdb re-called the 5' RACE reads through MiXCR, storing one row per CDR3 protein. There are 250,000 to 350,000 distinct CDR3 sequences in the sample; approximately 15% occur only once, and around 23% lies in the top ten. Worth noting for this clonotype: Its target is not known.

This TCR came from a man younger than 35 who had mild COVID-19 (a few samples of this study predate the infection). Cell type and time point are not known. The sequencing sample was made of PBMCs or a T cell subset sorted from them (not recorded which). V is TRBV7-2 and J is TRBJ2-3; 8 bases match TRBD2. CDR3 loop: CASSRSGERGTDTQYF. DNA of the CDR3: TGTGCCAGCAGCCGTAGCGGGGAAAGAGGCACAGATACGCAGTATTTT. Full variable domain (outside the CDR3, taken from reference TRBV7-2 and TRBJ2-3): GAGVSQSPSNKVTEKGKDVELRCDPISGHTALYWYRQSLGQGLEFLIYFQGNSAPDKSGLPSDRFSAERTGGSVSTLTIQRTQQEDSAVYLCASSRSGERGTDTQYFGPGTRLTVL.